This TCR beta chain was identified in a study of response to subunit inactivated influenza vaccine. This clonotype appeared a few times. Its antigen is unidentified. TCRdb used MiXCR to reprocess the RT-PCR reads, holding one entry per CDR3 protein. The top ten clones hold about a tenth of a sample with about 830,000 distinct CDR3 sequences, about 18% of them seen once. Findings and caveats of the study: The authors suggested that few new T cells are recruited per seasonal influenza vaccination.

The germline CDR1 and CDR2 sequences are DFQATT and SNEGSKA (reference sequence). V lost 2 bases and J lost 3; bases outside the gene matches: 13. The CDR3 is made up of 20 amino acids. The TCR was taken from a middle-aged man who received an inactivated influenza vaccine. Sample: PBMCs from blood, taken 5 days after vaccination. V usage is TRBV20-1 and J usage is TRBJ2-1; 16 nucleotides agree with TRBD2. The CDR3: CSARTRDGTSGGVLYNEQFF. In DNA form, the CDR3 reads TGCAGTGCTAGAACACGCGACGGGACTAGCGGGGGGGTCCTCTACAATGAGCAGTTCTTC.